This TCR beta chain derives from a study of T cell responses to AZD1222 COVID-19 vaccine. Broader study findings: Vaccine-related CD4 TCRs covered spike, predominating at 160-218 and 743-854. The sample set comprised mostly white British donors with more females, and clonal diversity was possibly underestimated. Close to half of all spike-specific TCRs reportedly target regions of the variants that are unmutated. Every sample of the repertoires postdated the peak T cell response.

Assay used: immunoSEQ multiplex PCR; TCRdb lists only in-frame clones, some missing. The table records 90,000 to 120,000 clones, just over 90% of them present only once. Concerning this clone: The antigen is unknown.

CDR3 size: 13 residues. The V and J ends lost 1 base and 5 bases respectively, with 8 bases between them. CDR1 is SGHTA, CDR2 FQGNSA, per germline. The starting material was peripheral blood, obtained 28 days after the second AZD1222 dose. The TCR originated in an adult who received the AZD1222 COVID-19 vaccine. The chain has TRBV7-2 and TRBJ2-5; D not certain. The CDR3 nucleotides read TGTGCCAGCAGCTTAGTAGTATGGGAGACCCAGTACTTC. As protein: CASSLVVWETQYF.